This paragraph reports one TCR beta chain. Its matching antigen is unknown. This record belongs to a study of regulatory T cells in long-lasting Graves disease. Study-wide points: The study found TRBV28, TRBJ1-2 and TRBJ2-5 favored in persistent disease. A greater number of public clonotypes (2,741) was shared by persistent patients than by new patients (about 890). Not thyroid tissue but only peripheral blood was studied.

The CDR3 spans 14 residues. CDR1 and CDR2 from the germline V gene are DFQATT and SNEGSKA (reference sequence). V lost 6 bases to trimming and J lost 2 bases, with 16 bases between them. Through Arm-PCR of CDR3 regions and iRepertoire HTBI primers, TCR beta libraries were built. TCRdb re-analysed the multiplex PCR reads in MiXCR, keeping a single row per CDR3 protein. The sample carries under 450,000 distinct CDR3 sequences, approximately 12% recorded once. Time point reported: newly diagnosed GD, antithyroid drugs for less than 3 months. The authors made the TCR library using RNA they extracted from PBMCs. Patients met American Thyroid Association criteria for Graves' disease. These data were also reused for a study on T cells in Graves' hyperthyroidism and ophthalmopathy.

This receptor was identified in a woman in her late teens or twenties with Graves disease. Sequences were derived from peripheral blood mononuclear cells (PBMCs), sampled at new diagnosis, from a patient treated with antithyroid drugs. The chain employs TRBV20-1 and TRBJ2-5; maybe TRBD1 (6 bases). The DNA for the CDR3 is TGCAGTGCACCAGAGGGACACGCTCAAGAGACCCAGTACTTC. Translated: CSAPEGHAQETQYF.